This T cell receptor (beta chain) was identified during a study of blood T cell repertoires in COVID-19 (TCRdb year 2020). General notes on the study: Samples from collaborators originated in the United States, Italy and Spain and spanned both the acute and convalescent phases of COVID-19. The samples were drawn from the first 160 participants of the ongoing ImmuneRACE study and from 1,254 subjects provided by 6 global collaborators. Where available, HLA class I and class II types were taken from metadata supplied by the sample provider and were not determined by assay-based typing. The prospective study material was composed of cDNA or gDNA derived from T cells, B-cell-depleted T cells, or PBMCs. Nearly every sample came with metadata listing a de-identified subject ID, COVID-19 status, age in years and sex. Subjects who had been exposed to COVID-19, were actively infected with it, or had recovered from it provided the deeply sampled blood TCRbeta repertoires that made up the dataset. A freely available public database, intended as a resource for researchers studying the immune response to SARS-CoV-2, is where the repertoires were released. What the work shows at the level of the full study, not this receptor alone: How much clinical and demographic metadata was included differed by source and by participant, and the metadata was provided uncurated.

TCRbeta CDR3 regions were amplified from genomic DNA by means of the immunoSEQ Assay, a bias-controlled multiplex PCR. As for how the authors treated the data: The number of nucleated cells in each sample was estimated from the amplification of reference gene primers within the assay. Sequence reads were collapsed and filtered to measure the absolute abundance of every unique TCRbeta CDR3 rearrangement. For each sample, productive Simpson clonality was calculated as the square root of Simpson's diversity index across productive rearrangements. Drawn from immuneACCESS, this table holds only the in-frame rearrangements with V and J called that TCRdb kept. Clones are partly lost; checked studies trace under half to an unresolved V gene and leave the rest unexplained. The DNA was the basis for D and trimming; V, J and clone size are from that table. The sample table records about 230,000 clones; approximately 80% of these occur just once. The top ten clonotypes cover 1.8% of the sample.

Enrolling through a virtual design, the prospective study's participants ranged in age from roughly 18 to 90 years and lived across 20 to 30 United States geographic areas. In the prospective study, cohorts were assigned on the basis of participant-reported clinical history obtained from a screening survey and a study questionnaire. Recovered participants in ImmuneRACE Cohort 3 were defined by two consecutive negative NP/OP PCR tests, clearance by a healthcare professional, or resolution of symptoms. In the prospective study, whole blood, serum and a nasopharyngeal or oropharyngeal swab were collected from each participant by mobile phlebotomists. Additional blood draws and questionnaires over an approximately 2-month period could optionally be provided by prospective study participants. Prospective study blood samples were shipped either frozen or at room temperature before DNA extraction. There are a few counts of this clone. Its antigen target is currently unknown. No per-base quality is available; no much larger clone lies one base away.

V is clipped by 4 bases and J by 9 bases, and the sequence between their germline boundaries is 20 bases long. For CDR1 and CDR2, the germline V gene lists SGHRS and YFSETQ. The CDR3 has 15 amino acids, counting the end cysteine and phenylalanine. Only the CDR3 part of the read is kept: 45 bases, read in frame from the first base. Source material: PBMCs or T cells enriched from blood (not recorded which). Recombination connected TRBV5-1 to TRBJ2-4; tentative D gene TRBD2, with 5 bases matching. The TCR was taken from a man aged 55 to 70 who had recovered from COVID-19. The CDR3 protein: CASSPQPYGGSIQYF. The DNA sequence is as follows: TGCGCCAGCAGCCCCCAACCGTACGGAGGTAGCATTCAGTACTTC.